Reported below is one T cell receptor beta chain. The protocol was immunoSEQ multiplex PCR, while the TCRdb copy is restricted to in-frame clones and leaves out a portion. The data show 55,000 to 70,000 clones, 88% seen once. The data were obtained in a study of blood T cell repertoires in COVID-19. Across the study: COVID-19 samples, acute and convalescent, were from the United States, Italy and Spain. T cells, B-cell-depleted T cells, or PBMCs provided the cDNA or gDNA that served as material.

CDR1 is SNHLY and CDR2 is FYNNEI in the germline V gene. The CDR3 has 15 residues. J gave up 4 bases and V 6 bases, and 10 bases lay outside the gene matches. The rearrangement uses TRBV2 and TRBJ2-7; 9 bases agree with TRBD2. The clonotype was recovered from a woman in her 70s with active COVID-19. The sample comprised peripheral blood. The CDR3 DNA follows: TGTGCCAGCAGGGACCCCGGTGCGGGAGGGTACGAGCAGTACTTC. Its translation is CASRDPGAGGYEQYF.